The 12 T cell receptor beta chains listed next were all sequenced from one sample in a study of blood T cell repertoires in COVID-19. TCRdb keeps only in-frame clones here, not all; method: immunoSEQ multiplex PCR. The data hold about 220,000 clones, with roughly 80% observed a single time. Sequencing input: peripheral blood. The receptors originated from a woman between 25 and 40 years old who had recovered from COVID-19.

Here the CDR3 DNA reads TGCGCCAGCAGCTTGGCCAGTACTGGGGCCAACGTCCTGACTTTC. The encoded protein is CASSLASTGANVLTF. This sequence joins TRBV5-1 and TRBJ2-6; D is unresolved. Germline lookup yields CDR1 SGHRS and CDR2 YFSETQ. There are 15 residues in the CDR3. Deletions cut 0 bases from V and 2 bases from J, with 6 bases between.

The chain recombines TRBV6-2 or TRBV6-3 with TRBJ2-2; D is undetermined. Between the trimmed V and J ends, which lost 4 bases and 4 bases, there was a span of 7 bases. Germline V gene lookup returns CDR1 MNHEY and CDR2 SVGEGT. There are 13 residues in the CDR3. The CDR3: CASSLSSTGELFF. CDR3 nucleotides: TGTGCCAGCAGTTTATCGAGCACCGGGGAGCTGTTTTTT.

V and J are TRBV4-1 and TRBJ2-1, with 7 bases aligning to TRBD2. The length of the CDR3 is 17 residues. Germline lookup yields CDR1 MGHRA and CDR2 YSYEKL. Trimming at V came to 4 bases and at J to 3 bases, leaving 12 bases not matched to a gene. The CDR3 protein is CASSPRNLAEIYNEQFF. CDR3 sequence (DNA): TGCGCCAGCAGCCCCAGAAACCTAGCGGAAATCTACAATGAGCAGTTCTTC.

CDR3 in DNA: TGTGCCAGCATCGGACAGCAAAATGGCTACACCTTC. Protein: CASIGQQNGYTF. The chain carries TRBV6-5 and TRBJ1-2; a weak D match, TRBD1 (6 bases). Looked up from germline, CDR1 is MNHEY and CDR2 is SVGAGI. This CDR3 has 12 amino acids. V dropped 7 bases and J dropped 6 bases, with 12 bases sitting between them.

This clone was seen just once. The chain combines TRBV7-2 with TRBJ2-1; 9 nucleotides match TRBD2. There are 16 residues in the CDR3. Looked up from germline, CDR1 is SGHTA and CDR2 is FQGNSA. Losses at the gene ends were 2 bases for V and 3 bases for J; bases not matched to a gene: 5. CDR3 protein: CASSLSGTSSYNEQFF. DNA for the CDR3: TGTGCCAGCAGCTTATCCGGGACTAGCAGCTACAATGAGCAGTTCTTC.

The chain joins TRBV3-1 (or the pseudogene TRBV3-2) to TRBJ1-1, with unresolved D. Germline lookup yields CDR1 LGHDT and CDR2 YNNKEL (reference sequence). This CDR3 is 13 amino acids long. V lost 4 bases and J lost 1, with 7 bases in between. For the CDR3, the DNA is TGTGCCAGCAGCCTACAGACGAACACTGAAGCTTTCTTT. Translating gives CASSLQTNTEAFF.

This chain uses TRBV9 with TRBJ2-7, with a possible D match to TRBD1 (6 bases). Looked up from germline, CDR1 is SGDLS and CDR2 is YYNGEE. V lost 3 bases to trimming and J lost 2 bases, with 12 bases between them. The CDR3 has 14 residues. CDR3 in DNA: TGTGCCAGCAGCGCGTCGGACAGCACCTACGAGCAGTACTTC. It specifies CASSASDSTYEQYF.

The rearrangement links TRBV30 to TRBJ2-3; 8 bases fit TRBD2. The trim removed 4 bases at V and 6 bases at J, leaving 9 bases unmatched. In germline, CDR1 is GTSNPN, CDR2 SVGIG (reference sequence). The CDR3 covers 14 residues. DNA of the CDR3: TGTGCCTGGATTGAAGCGGGAGTGACGGATACGCAGTATTTT. Amino acid sequence: CAWIEAGVTDTQYF. The full variable domain, in which reference TRBV30 and TRBJ2-3 provide the parts outside the CDR3, is SQTIHQWPATLVQPVGSPLSLECTVEGTSNPNLYWYRQAAGRGLQLLFYSVGIGQISSEVPQNLSASRPQDRQFILSSKKLLLSDSGFYLCAWIEAGVTDTQYFGPGTRLTVL.

The chain carries TRBV28 and TRBJ2-7, with 7 bases that match TRBD2. The CDR3 is 13 residues long. The V segment lost 5 bases and the J segment 1 base; nucleotides outside the gene matches: 2. Germline V CDR1 and CDR2: MDHEN, SYDVKM. The CDR3, as DNA: TGTGCCAGCAGTGAACTAGCGTCCTACGAGCAGTACTTC. Protein product: CASSELASYEQYF.

The chain combines TRBV24-1 with TRBJ2-3; TRBD2 aligns across 11 bases. There are 16 residues in the CDR3. V shed 10 bases and J 6 bases; nucleotides not matched to a gene: 14. Germline loops: CDR1 KGHDR, CDR2 SFDVKD. CDR3 in DNA: TGTGCCACGCAACCGACTAGCGGGGCCCCATCCGATACGCAGTATTTT. It codes for CATQPTSGAPSDTQYF.

The V call is TRBV27, the J call TRBJ2-3; 8 bases are shared with TRBD2. CDR1 is MNHEY and CDR2 is SMNVEV in the germline V gene (reference sequence). V lost 4 bases to trimming and J lost 5 bases; unmatched junction nucleotides: 5. This CDR3 has 14 residues. CDR3 protein: CASSSREGGDTQYF. The CDR3 region has the DNA TGTGCCAGCAGTTCTCGGGAGGGAGGAGATACGCAGTATTTT.

This sequence joins TRBV19 and TRBJ1-5; 7 bases align to TRBD1. This CDR3 comprises 14 residues. Trimming at V came to 0 bases and at J to 5 bases, leaving 1 base not matched to a gene. CDR1 is LNHDA, CDR2 SQIVND, per germline (reference sequence). CDR3 in DNA: TGTGCCAGTAGTATAGAGAGGGGGCATCAGCCCCAGCATTTT. Translation gives CASSIERGHQPQHF.